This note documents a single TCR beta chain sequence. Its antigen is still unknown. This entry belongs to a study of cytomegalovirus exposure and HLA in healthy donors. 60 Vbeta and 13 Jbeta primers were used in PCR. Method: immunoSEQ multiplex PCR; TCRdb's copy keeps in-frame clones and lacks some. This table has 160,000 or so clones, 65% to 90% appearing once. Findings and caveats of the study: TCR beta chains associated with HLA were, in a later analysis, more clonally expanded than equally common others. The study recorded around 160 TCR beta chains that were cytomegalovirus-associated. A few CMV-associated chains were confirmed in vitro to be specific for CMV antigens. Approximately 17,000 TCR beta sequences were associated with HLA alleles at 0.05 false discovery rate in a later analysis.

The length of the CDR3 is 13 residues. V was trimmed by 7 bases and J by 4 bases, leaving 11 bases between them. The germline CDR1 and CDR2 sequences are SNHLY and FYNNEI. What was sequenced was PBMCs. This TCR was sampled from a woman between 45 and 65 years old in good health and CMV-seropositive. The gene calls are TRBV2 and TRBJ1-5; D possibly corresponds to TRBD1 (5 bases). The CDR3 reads CASNGATNQPQHF. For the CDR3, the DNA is TGTGCCAGCAATGGGGCCACAAATCAGCCCCAGCATTTT.